Listed here are 20 T cell receptor beta chains from one sample, sequenced in a study of blood T cells in healthy people across ages. Through a sample-barcoded 5' primer and a J-beta primer mix, a second PCR was run for roughly 7 to 11 cycles. In TCRdb, the 5' RACE reads were re-called with MiXCR into one record per CDR3 protein. The sample holds about 1.5 million distinct CDR3 sequences, about 42% seen once. Sequencing was carried out using blood. The source is a young woman in good health.

In the case of this clonotype: One base away lies a much larger clone, so this may be a sequencing read error. J is TRBJ2-6 and V is TRBV5-1, with a tentative D call TRBD1 (5 bases). The CDR3 loop spans 15 amino acids. Germline loops: CDR1 SGHRS, CDR2 YFSETQ. The CDR3 region has the DNA TGCGCCAGCAGCCTAACCAGCTCTGGGGCCAACGTCCGGACTTTC. Residues: CASSLTSSGANVRTF.

The V gene is TRBV6-6, the J gene TRBJ1-2; D remains unclear. The V and J ends lost 10 bases and 2 bases respectively, with 8 bases between them. CDR3 length: 11 residues. Germline CDR1 MNHNY, CDR2 SVGAGI (reference sequence). The CDR3 DNA sequence: TGTGCCATAGCGTGGAACTATGGCTACACCTTC. This codes for CAIAWNYGYTF.

The chain combines TRBV20-1 with TRBJ1-4; 7 bases align to TRBD1. Germline V lookup: CDR1 DFQATT, CDR2 SNEGSKA (reference sequence). The CDR3 contains 13 residues. Germline trimming cut 5 bases from V and 8 bases from J; bases unmatched to any gene: 8. CDR3 amino acids: CSAPRQGSEKLFF. Here the CDR3 DNA reads TGCAGTGCTCCACGACAGGGTAGCGAAAAACTGTTTTTT.

CDR3 in DNA: TGCGCCAGCAGCTTGGGACCACTGAACACCGGGGAGCTGTTTTTT. Its protein product is CASSLGPLNTGELFF. The V and J genes are TRBV5-1 and TRBJ2-2; D remains unclear. This CDR3 has 15 residues. V lost 0 bases and J 1 base, leaving 7 bases between the germline ends. Germline V gene lookup returns CDR1 SGHRS and CDR2 YFSETQ. Drawing the rest from reference TRBV5-1 and TRBJ2-2, the complete variable domain is KAGVTQTPRYLIKTRGQQVTLSCSPISGHRSVSWYQQTPGQGLQFLFEYFSETQRNKGNFPGRFSGRQFSNSRSEMNVSTLELGDSALYLCASSLGPLNTGELFFGEGSRLTVL.

This chain links TRBV2 with TRBJ2-1; 10 bases agree with TRBD2. Germline values: CDR1 SNHLY, CDR2 FYNNEI. J was trimmed by 2 bases and V by 3 bases; bases with no gene match: 4. This CDR3 has 16 amino acids. The CDR3 spells CASSEGTSDPYNEQFF. In DNA, the CDR3 is TGTGCCAGCAGTGAGGGGACTAGCGACCCCTACAATGAGCAGTTCTTC.

Only a few counts were recorded for this clonotype. The gene calls are TRBV6-6 and TRBJ2-1, with D possibly matching TRBD1 (5 bases). The CDR3 runs 13 residues. V lost 8 bases and J lost 0, with 8 bases in between. Germline CDR1 MNHNY, CDR2 SVGAGI (reference sequence). CDR3 amino acids: CASQGDSYNEQFF. DNA for the CDR3: TGTGCCAGCCAAGGGGACTCCTACAATGAGCAGTTCTTC.

The chain combines TRBV12-3 or TRBV12-4 with TRBJ2-5; TRBD1 is a possible D gene (6 bases). Trimming cost V 5 bases and J 4 bases, with 14 bases left between them. The CDR3 contains 14 residues. The CDR3 DNA is TGTGCCAGCAGTCCCGGCAGGGGAAGAGAGACCCAGTACTTC. Its protein product is CASSPGRGRETQYF.

In this sample, this clonotype turned up a few times. The J gene is TRBJ2-3, the V gene TRBV4-3; D ambiguous. Germline-derived CDR1 and CDR2 are LGHNA and YSLEER. Trimming left V 4 bases short and J 2 bases short, with 10 bases between. The CDR3 covers 14 residues. The CDR3 nucleotides are TGCGCCAGCAGCCCCTTTCTTAACACAGATACGCAGTATTTT. This gives the protein CASSPFLNTDTQYF.

This chain joins TRBV12-3 or TRBV12-4 and TRBJ1-2; D gene unclear. This CDR3 region has 14 residues. V lost 8 bases, J lost 5 bases, and 18 bases lay in between. The CDR3 DNA is TGTGCCAGCTGGCGGACGGGAAGGGCGTATGGCTACACCTTC. Protein: CASWRTGRAYGYTF.

The rearrangement uses TRBV6-1 and TRBJ2-5, with TRBD1 identical over 9 bases. The J call may be in error: the DNA end matches TRBJ2-4 better. From germline, CDR1 is MNHNS and CDR2 SASEGT. This CDR3 has 13 residues. Here the CDR3 DNA reads TGTGCCAGCAGGGGACAGGGTGCGAACATTCAGTACTTC. Translation gives CASRGQGANIQYF.

This chain uses TRBV20-1 with TRBJ1-1; D may be TRBD1 (5 bases). Germline V gene sequence: CDR1 DFQATT, CDR2 SNEGSKA (reference sequence). Trimming took 5 bases from V and 1 from J, leaving 11 bases between them. This CDR3 region has 13 residues. The CDR3 loop is CSAPGLGNTEAFF. The CDR3, as DNA: TGCAGTGCTCCAGGGTTGGGGAACACTGAAGCTTTCTTT.

Here the CDR3 reads CSVADLPHEQFF. The CDR3 region has the DNA TGCAGCGTTGCTGACCTCCCCCATGAGCAGTTCTTC. This chain connects TRBV29-1 to TRBJ2-1; no clear D. Germline assignment: CDR1 SQVTM and CDR2 ANQGSEA. The CDR3 has 12 amino acids. The V end lost 4 bases, the J end lost 8 bases, and 12 bases lay between the germline ends.

The chain combines TRBV20-1 with TRBJ1-1; a possible D gene is TRBD1 (5 bases). Trimming removed 6 bases at V and 7 bases at J, with 15 bases between. CDR3 length: 12 amino acids. Germline V gives CDR1 DFQATT, CDR2 SNEGSKA (reference sequence). This CDR3 reads CSADGGFVEAFF. CDR3 coding DNA: TGCAGTGCAGACGGGGGTTTTGTTGAAGCTTTCTTT.

The rearrangement uses TRBV11-2 and TRBJ2-1, with D unclear. The CDR3 totals 11 residues. CDR1 and CDR2 (germline): SGHAT, FQNNGV. The V and J ends lost 1 base and 13 bases respectively, with 8 bases between them. CDR3 sequence (DNA): TGTGCCAGCAGCTTAGGGAACAATCAGTTCTTC. Amino acids: CASSLGNNQFF.

CDR3: CASMEGALTDTQYF. CDR3 in DNA: TGTGCCAGCATGGAGGGGGCCCTCACAGATACGCAGTATTTT. The chain joins TRBV6-2 or TRBV6-3 to TRBJ2-3, with D perhaps matching TRBD1 (7 bases). The ends were cut back, 7 bases at V and 2 bases at J, with 13 bases in the middle. The V gene's germline CDR1 is MNHEY and CDR2 SVGEGT. CDR3 length equals 14 residues.

The V and J genes are TRBV27 and TRBJ2-1, with D uncertain. The V gene's germline CDR1 is MNHEY and CDR2 SMNVEV (reference sequence). CDR3 size: 13 residues. Trimming removed 2 bases from V and 8 bases from J, with 10 bases in between. The CDR3 nucleotides are TGTGCCAGCAGTTTACAGGTCTGGGATGAGCAGTTCTTC. Amino acid sequence: CASSLQVWDEQFF.

This clonotype was observed a handful of times. The chain is built from TRBV15 and TRBJ2-1; 7 bases are shared with TRBD2. Trimming cost V 2 bases and J 2 bases; bases outside gene matches: 3. This CDR3 spans 15 amino acids. CDR1 and CDR2 from the germline V gene are LNHNV and YYDKDF (reference sequence). This CDR3 reads CATSRSGGTYNEQFF. The CDR3 DNA sequence: TGTGCCACCAGCAGATCCGGGGGGACCTACAATGAGCAGTTCTTC.

V is TRBV7-3 and J is TRBJ2-3; D gene uncertain. Trimming cost V 1 base and J 0 bases, with 8 bases left between them. Germline V gene lookup returns CDR1 SGHTA and CDR2 FQGTGA. The CDR3 consists of 15 residues. The CDR3 reads CASSLRAISTDTQYF. The CDR3, as DNA: TGTGCCAGCAGCTTAAGGGCGATCAGCACAGATACGCAGTATTTT.

This clonotype showed up just a few times. The V and J genes are TRBV10-3 and TRBJ2-1, with D possibly TRBD2 on 6 matching bases. The germline V gene encodes CDR1 ENHRY and CDR2 SYGVKD. Trimming removed 3 bases at V and 0 bases at J, with 21 bases between. CDR3 size: 19 residues. Written as DNA, the CDR3 is TGTGCCATCAGTGAATCGGTGGATAGCGGAGAGAGCTCCTACAATGAGCAGTTCTTC. Translated: CAISESVDSGESSYNEQFF.

The rearrangement links TRBV9 to TRBJ2-2; D is unresolved. V lost 0 bases to trimming and J lost 0 bases, with 9 bases between them. The CDR3 spans 16 residues. In germline, CDR1 is SGDLS, CDR2 YYNGEE. The CDR3 region has the DNA TGTGCCAGCAGCGTAGAGGGCCGTCCGAACACCGGGGAGCTGTTTTTT. Translated: CASSVEGRPNTGELFF. The variable domain in full, with the rest retrieved from reference TRBV9 and TRBJ2-2, is DSGVTQTPKHLITATGQRVTLRCSPRSGDLSVYWYQQSLDQGLQFLIQYYNGEERAKGNILERFSAQQFPDLHSELNLSSLELGDSALYFCASSVEGRPNTGELFFGEGSRLTVL.